This T cell receptor (beta chain) was profiled in a study of OX40 agonist ivuxolimab in advanced cancers. Study context: Patients enrolled in dose escalation were diagnosed with hepatocellular carcinoma, melanoma, renal cell or head and neck cancer. General study findings and limits: Dose levels from 0.1 to 3.0 mg/kg saw CD4+ and CD8+ blood T cells expand clonally by week 6.

TCRdb keeps only in-frame clones here, not all; method: immunoSEQ multiplex PCR. This repertoire shows tens of thousands of clones, more than 80% found once; its top ten account for around 0.51%. As to this clone: The antigen is unknown.

The CDR3 contains 12 residues. With 10 bases removed from V and 6 bases from J, the gap between germline ends came to 16 bases. Germline V gives CDR1 MNHEY, CDR2 SVGAGI. The source is an adult with an advanced solid tumor such as melanoma, head and neck, liver or kidney cancer. This sequence joins TRBV6-5 and TRBJ2-7, with D maybe TRBD2 (7 bases). Sequencing was performed on CD4+ or CD8+ T cells sorted from blood, taken in a trial of the OX40 agonist ivuxolimab. CDR3 coding DNA: TGTGCCACCCTGGGGGGGGCGAGCGAGCAGTACTTC. Its translation: CATLGGASEQYF.